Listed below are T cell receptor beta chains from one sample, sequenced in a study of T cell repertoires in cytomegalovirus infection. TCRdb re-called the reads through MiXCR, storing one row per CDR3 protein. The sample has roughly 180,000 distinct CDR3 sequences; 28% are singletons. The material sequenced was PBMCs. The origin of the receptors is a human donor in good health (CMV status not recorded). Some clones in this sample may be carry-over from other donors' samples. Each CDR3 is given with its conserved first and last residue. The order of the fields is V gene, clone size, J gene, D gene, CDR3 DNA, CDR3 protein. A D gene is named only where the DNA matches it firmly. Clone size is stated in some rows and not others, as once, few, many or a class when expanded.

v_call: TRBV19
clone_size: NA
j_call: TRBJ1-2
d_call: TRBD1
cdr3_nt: TGTGCCAGTAGTACTCTGGCCGGACAGGGAAGTGGCTACACCTTC
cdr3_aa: CASSTLAGQGSGYTF

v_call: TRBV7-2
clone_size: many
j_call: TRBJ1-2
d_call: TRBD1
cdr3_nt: TGTGCCAGCAGCCCGGACAGGAACTCTTATGGCTACACCTTC
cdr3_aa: CASSPDRNSYGYTF

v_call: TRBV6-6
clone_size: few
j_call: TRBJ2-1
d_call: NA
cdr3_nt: TGTGCCAGCAGTTACTCGCACGGGTACAATGAGCAGTTCTTC
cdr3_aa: CASSYSHGYNEQFF

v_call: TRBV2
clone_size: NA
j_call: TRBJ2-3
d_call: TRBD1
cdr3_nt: TGTGCCAGCAGTTATCCGGGACAGGGGCCGACAGATACGCAGTATTTT
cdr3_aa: CASSYPGQGPTDTQYF

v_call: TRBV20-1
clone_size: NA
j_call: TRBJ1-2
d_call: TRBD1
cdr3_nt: TGCAGTGCTAGCCCTTACAGGGGGCAATCGAGCTATGGCTACACCTTC
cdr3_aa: CSASPYRGQSSYGYTF

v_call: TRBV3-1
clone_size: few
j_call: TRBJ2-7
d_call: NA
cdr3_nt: TGTGCCAGCAGCCAAGATAGAGGAGCGGTCCCCAGGTTCTACGAGCAGTACTTC
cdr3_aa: CASSQDRGAVPRFYEQYF

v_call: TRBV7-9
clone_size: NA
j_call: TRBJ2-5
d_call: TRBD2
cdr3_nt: TGTGCCAGCAGCCCTTCGGGCGGGAGCCAAGAGACCCAGTACTTC
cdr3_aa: CASSPSGGSQETQYF

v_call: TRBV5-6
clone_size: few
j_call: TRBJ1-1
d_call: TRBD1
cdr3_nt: TGTGCCAGCAGCCCAGCCAGGGGGTCCTTTATGAACACTGAAGCTTTCTTT
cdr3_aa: CASSPARGSFMNTEAFF

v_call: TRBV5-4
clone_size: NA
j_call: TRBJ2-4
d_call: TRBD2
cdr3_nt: TGTGCCAGCAGCCTAGCGGACATTCAGTACTTC
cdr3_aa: CASSLADIQYF

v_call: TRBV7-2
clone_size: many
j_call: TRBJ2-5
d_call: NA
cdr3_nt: TGTGCCAGCAGCCCCGACGGCGGGGAAAAACAAGAGACCCAGTACTTC
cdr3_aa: CASSPDGGEKQETQYF

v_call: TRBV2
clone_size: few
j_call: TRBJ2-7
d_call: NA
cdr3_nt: TGTGCCAGCAGTGAGACAGACTACGAGCAGTACTTC
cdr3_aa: CASSETDYEQYF

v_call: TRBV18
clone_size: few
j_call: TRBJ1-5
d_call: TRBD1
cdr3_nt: TGTGCCAGCTCACGAGGGACAGGGACTGGGCAGCCCCAGCATTTT
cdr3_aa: CASSRGTGTGQPQHF

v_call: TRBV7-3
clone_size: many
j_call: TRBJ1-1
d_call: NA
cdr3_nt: TGTGCCAGCAGCTTATTGGGGGGACACCTGAACACTGAAGCTTTCTTT
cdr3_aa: CASSLLGGHLNTEAFF

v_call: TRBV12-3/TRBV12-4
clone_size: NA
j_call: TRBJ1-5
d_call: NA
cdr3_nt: TGTGCCAGCAGTTTGTCCAGCCTTAGCAATCAGCCCCAGCATTTT
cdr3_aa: CASSLSSLSNQPQHF

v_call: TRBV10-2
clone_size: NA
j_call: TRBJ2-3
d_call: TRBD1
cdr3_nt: TGCGCCAGCGAAGACAGGGTTAGCACAGATACGCAGTATTTT
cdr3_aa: CASEDRVSTDTQYF

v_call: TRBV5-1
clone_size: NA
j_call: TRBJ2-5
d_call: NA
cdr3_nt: TGCGCCAGCAGCTCGGGACTTACTGGATGGGAGACCCAGTACTTC
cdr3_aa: CASSSGLTGWETQYF

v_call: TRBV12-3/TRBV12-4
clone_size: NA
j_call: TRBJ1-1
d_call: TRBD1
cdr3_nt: TGTGCCAGCAGCCCCGGACAGGGATTGAGAACTGAAGCTTTCTTT
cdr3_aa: CASSPGQGLRTEAFF

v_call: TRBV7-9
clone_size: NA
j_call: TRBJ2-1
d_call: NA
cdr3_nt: TGTGCCAGCAGCCTCACTCTGAAGACAGGCGATGAGCAGTTCTTC
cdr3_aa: CASSLTLKTGDEQFF

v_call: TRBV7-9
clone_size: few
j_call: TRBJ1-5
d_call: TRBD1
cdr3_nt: TGTGCCAGCAGCTCCGGACAGGGCGTGAAGAGCAATCAGCCCCAGCATTTT
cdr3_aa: CASSSGQGVKSNQPQHF

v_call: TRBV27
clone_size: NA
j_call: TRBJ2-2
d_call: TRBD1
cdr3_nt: TGTGCCAGCAGTCCGTACAGGGGGCCGAACACCGGGGAGCTGTTTTTT
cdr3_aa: CASSPYRGPNTGELFF

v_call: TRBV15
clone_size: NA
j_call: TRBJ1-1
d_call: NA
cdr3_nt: TGTGCCACCAGCAGAGATCGGCAGGCAGACAGTGAAGCTTTCTTT
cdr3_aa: CATSRDRQADSEAFF

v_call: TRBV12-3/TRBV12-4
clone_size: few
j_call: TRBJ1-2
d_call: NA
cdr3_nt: TGTGCCAGCAGTCCCCGCGTGGGTGGGAACTATGGCTACACCTTC
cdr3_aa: CASSPRVGGNYGYTF

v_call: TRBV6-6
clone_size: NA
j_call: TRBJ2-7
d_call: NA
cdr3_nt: TGTGCCAGCAGTCCCCGGGCCGGCTACGAGCAGTACTTC
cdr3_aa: CASSPRAGYEQYF

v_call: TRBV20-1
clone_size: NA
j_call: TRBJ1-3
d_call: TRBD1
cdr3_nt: TGCAGTGCCCAGGGGGGCCCTGGAAACACCATATATTTT
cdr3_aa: CSAQGGPGNTIYF